Listed below are T cell receptor beta chains from one sample, sequenced in a study of early T cells in non-severe SARS-CoV-2 infection. MiXCR, applied by TCRdb to the 5' RACE reads, yields one record per CDR3 protein. The sample yields more than 65,000 distinct CDR3 sequences, roughly an eighth seen once. Specimen: whole blood. These receptors all stem from an adult who was a healthcare worker with PCR-confirmed SARS-CoV-2 infection or an uninfected control (not recorded which). Both conserved end residues are part of each CDR3. D genes are given only for firm matches. Clone size, where shown, is once, few, many, or a class for clones that have expanded.

J gene: TRBJ2-7; clone size: .; V gene: TRBV20-1; D gene: TRBD1; CDR3 DNA: TGCAGTGCAAGGACAGGGGGTTACGAGCAGTACTTC; CDR3 protein: CSARTGGYEQYF
J gene: TRBJ2-1; clone size: .; V gene: TRBV25-1; D gene: .; CDR3 DNA: TGTGCCAGCAGTGGAGGGGATTGGGAGCAGTTCTTC; CDR3 protein: CASSGGDWEQFF
J gene: TRBJ1-6; clone size: many; V gene: TRBV5-6; D gene: .; CDR3 DNA: TGTGCCAGCAGCCAACTTAAAGGAGCATCTGCACCCCTCCACTTT; CDR3 protein: CASSQLKGASAPLHF
J gene: TRBJ2-3; clone size: many; V gene: TRBV6-6; D gene: .; CDR3 DNA: TGTGCCAGCAGTTACGGGGGGTCGGAAGATACGCAGTATTTT; CDR3 protein: CASSYGGSEDTQYF
J gene: TRBJ1-1; clone size: .; V gene: TRBV7-9; D gene: .; CDR3 DNA: TGTGCCAGCAGCCCGGAAGTGGGAGAAGCTTTCTTT; CDR3 protein: CASSPEVGEAFF
J gene: TRBJ2-5; clone size: many; V gene: TRBV30; D gene: TRBD2; CDR3 DNA: TGTGCCTGGATCCTAGCGGGGGTACAAGAGACCCAGTACTTC; CDR3 protein: CAWILAGVQETQYF
J gene: TRBJ1-1; clone size: .; V gene: TRBV12-3/TRBV12-4; D gene: .; CDR3 DNA: TGTGCCAGCGCCTCAAAGAACACTGAAGCTTTCTTT; CDR3 protein: CASASKNTEAFF
J gene: TRBJ2-3; clone size: .; V gene: TRBV7-2; D gene: .; CDR3 DNA: TGTGCCAGCAGCTTAGTCCCGGGGGGCCCCACGAGTACGCAGTATTTT; CDR3 protein: CASSLVPGGPTSTQYF
J gene: TRBJ1-3; clone size: few; V gene: TRBV28; D gene: .; CDR3 DNA: TGTGCCAGCAGTTTCCCCCCGGCGGGAAACACCATATATTTT; CDR3 protein: CASSFPPAGNTIYF
J gene: TRBJ2-7; clone size: .; V gene: TRBV4-3; D gene: .; CDR3 DNA: TGCGCCAGCAGCCAAGATCCAGGGGGGATCTACGAGCAGTACTTC; CDR3 protein: CASSQDPGGIYEQYF
J gene: TRBJ2-7; clone size: few; V gene: TRBV7-9; D gene: .; CDR3 DNA: TGTGCCAGCAGCTCCCCCGACATGCCCTACGAGCAGTACTTC; CDR3 protein: CASSSPDMPYEQYF
J gene: TRBJ2-1; clone size: .; V gene: TRBV10-3; D gene: .; CDR3 DNA: TGTGCCTCTACAGAGGGGCCTAGATACAATGAGCAGTTCTTC; CDR3 protein: CASTEGPRYNEQFF
J gene: TRBJ1-5; clone size: many; V gene: TRBV21-1; D gene: .; CDR3 DNA: TGTGCCAGCAGCAAAGGCCATCAGGCTACTAGCAATCAGCCCCAGCATTTT; CDR3 protein: CASSKGHQATSNQPQHF
J gene: TRBJ1-3; clone size: .; V gene: TRBV7-2; D gene: .; CDR3 DNA: TGTGCCAGCAGCTCAGCCTCCGGGCGCTCTGAAAACACCATATATTTT; CDR3 protein: CASSSASGRSENTIYF
J gene: TRBJ1-3; clone size: .; V gene: TRBV7-9; D gene: .; CDR3 DNA: TGTGCCAGCAGCGTTACCGGTTCTGGAAACACCATATATTTT; CDR3 protein: CASSVTGSGNTIYF
J gene: TRBJ1-5; clone size: few; V gene: TRBV19; D gene: .; CDR3 DNA: TGTGCCAGTAGTAAAGCCCCATTGGCAGGTGGTAATCAGCCCCAGCATTTT; CDR3 protein: CASSKAPLAGGNQPQHF
J gene: TRBJ2-2; clone size: .; V gene: TRBV30; D gene: TRBD1; CDR3 DNA: TGTGCCTGGAGTGCCCCCGGCAGGGGGCCCGGGGAGCTGTTTTTT; CDR3 protein: CAWSAPGRGPGELFF
J gene: TRBJ1-4; clone size: .; V gene: TRBV18; D gene: TRBD1; CDR3 DNA: TGTGCCAGCTCACCAGGGACAGGAATTGAAAAACTGTTTTTT; CDR3 protein: CASSPGTGIEKLFF
J gene: TRBJ2-2; clone size: few; V gene: TRBV11-2; D gene: TRBD2; CDR3 DNA: TGTGCCAGCAGCTTAGTGGTTAGCGGGGACACCGGGGAGCTGTTTTTT; CDR3 protein: CASSLVVSGDTGELFF
J gene: TRBJ2-7; clone size: .; V gene: TRBV7-2; D gene: .; CDR3 DNA: TGTGCCAGCAGCGCACAGGAGGTGCAGTACTTC; CDR3 protein: CASSAQEVQYF
J gene: TRBJ2-1; clone size: .; V gene: TRBV6-6; D gene: .; CDR3 DNA: TGTGCCAGCACCGACCCCTGGCCACTTAGCTCCTACAATGAGCAGTTCTTC; CDR3 protein: CASTDPWPLSSYNEQFF
J gene: TRBJ1-6; clone size: once; V gene: TRBV28; D gene: .; CDR3 DNA: TGTGCCAGCAGTTTGTGGCAGAATAATTCACCCCTCCACTTT; CDR3 protein: CASSLWQNNSPLHF
J gene: TRBJ2-3; clone size: .; V gene: TRBV4-1; D gene: .; CDR3 DNA: TGCGCCAGCAGCCAGGGGTCAGATACGCAGTATTTT; CDR3 protein: CASSQGSDTQYF
J gene: TRBJ2-3; clone size: many; V gene: TRBV11-2; D gene: TRBD1; CDR3 DNA: TGTGCCAGCAGCTTAGGACAGGGCCGGCAGTATTTT; CDR3 protein: CASSLGQGRQYF
J gene: TRBJ1-2; clone size: .; V gene: TRBV20-1; D gene: .; CDR3 DNA: TGCAGTGCTAGGGTTGTTAACCGGGACCTAAGCCCCTATGGCTACACCTTC; CDR3 protein: CSARVVNRDLSPYGYTF
J gene: TRBJ1-2; clone size: many; V gene: TRBV30; D gene: .; CDR3 DNA: TGTGCCTGGATTCGCCAGGGAGGCTATGGCTACACCTTC; CDR3 protein: CAWIRQGGYGYTF
J gene: TRBJ1-1; clone size: .; V gene: TRBV5-1; D gene: .; CDR3 DNA: TGCGCCAGCAGCTCCCCGAAGAGGAACACTGAAGCTTTCTTT; CDR3 protein: CASSSPKRNTEAFF
J gene: TRBJ1-1; clone size: many; V gene: TRBV7-9; D gene: .; CDR3 DNA: TGTGCCAGCAGCTCCGTACGGAACACTGAAGCTTTCTTT; CDR3 protein: CASSSVRNTEAFF
J gene: TRBJ2-7; clone size: many; V gene: TRBV7-2; D gene: .; CDR3 DNA: TGTGCCAGCAGCCCCATAGGGTCAACCTACGAGCAGTACTTC; CDR3 protein: CASSPIGSTYEQYF
J gene: TRBJ1-1; clone size: few; V gene: TRBV3-1; D gene: TRBD1; CDR3 DNA: TGTGCCAGCAGCCCCCGACAGGGCCCGGGCACTGAAGCTTTCTTT; CDR3 protein: CASSPRQGPGTEAFF
J gene: TRBJ1-5; clone size: many; V gene: TRBV6-2/TRBV6-3; D gene: TRBD1; CDR3 DNA: TGTGCCAGCAGGGACGGGGGGACAGGCAATCAGCCCCAGCATTTT; CDR3 protein: CASRDGGTGNQPQHF
J gene: TRBJ1-6; clone size: many; V gene: TRBV7-9; D gene: TRBD1; CDR3 DNA: TGTGCCAGCAGCCCTCCGGGACAGGGGAATTCACCCCTCCACTTT; CDR3 protein: CASSPPGQGNSPLHF
J gene: TRBJ2-5; clone size: many; V gene: TRBV7-2; D gene: .; CDR3 DNA: TGTGCCAGCAGCCCCCAGTACGGGGGACGGGTTACCCAAGAGACCCAGTACTTC; CDR3 protein: CASSPQYGGRVTQETQYF
J gene: TRBJ2-7; clone size: .; V gene: TRBV6-1; D gene: .; CDR3 DNA: TGTGCCAGTTTACCGGGTCTATCCGCCTACGAGCAGTACTTC; CDR3 protein: CASLPGLSAYEQYF
J gene: TRBJ1-6; clone size: .; V gene: TRBV12-3/TRBV12-4; D gene: .; CDR3 DNA: TGTGCCAGCAGTCGGACCTTAAGGAGCTCCTATAATTCACCCCTCCACTTT; CDR3 protein: CASSRTLRSSYNSPLHF
J gene: TRBJ2-2; clone size: few; V gene: TRBV3-1; D gene: .; CDR3 DNA: TGTGCCAGCAGCCAAGTTCTCACACCCGGGGAGCTGTTTTTT; CDR3 protein: CASSQVLTPGELFF
J gene: TRBJ2-7; clone size: .; V gene: TRBV10-3; D gene: .; CDR3 DNA: TGTGCCATCAGGGTGGACAGCTACGAGCAGTACTTC; CDR3 protein: CAIRVDSYEQYF
J gene: TRBJ1-1; clone size: few; V gene: TRBV13; D gene: .; CDR3 DNA: TGTACCAGCAGCTTAGGTGGCACAGCTACTGAAGCTTTCTTT; CDR3 protein: CTSSLGGTATEAFF
J gene: TRBJ2-1; clone size: .; V gene: TRBV28; D gene: .; CDR3 DNA: TGTGCCAGCAGTCTCTCCGGACTCAATGAGCAGTTCTTC; CDR3 protein: CASSLSGLNEQFF
J gene: TRBJ2-3; clone size: .; V gene: TRBV28; D gene: TRBD1; CDR3 DNA: TGTGCCAGCAGAAGACAGGGGGAGGCAGATACGCAGTATTTT; CDR3 protein: CASRRQGEADTQYF
J gene: TRBJ2-7; clone size: few; V gene: TRBV5-1; D gene: .; CDR3 DNA: TGCGCCAGCAGCTTCGCCACAGGATCCTACGAGCAGTACTTC; CDR3 protein: CASSFATGSYEQYF
J gene: TRBJ2-3; clone size: .; V gene: TRBV10-2; D gene: .; CDR3 DNA: TGCGCCAGCAGTGAAGGTTCGGGTCCAAGGAATACGCAGTATTTT; CDR3 protein: CASSEGSGPRNTQYF
J gene: TRBJ2-5; clone size: .; V gene: TRBV5-4; D gene: TRBD1; CDR3 DNA: TGTGCCAGCAGCTGGGGCGACAGGGCACAAGAGACCCAGTACTTC; CDR3 protein: CASSWGDRAQETQYF
J gene: TRBJ1-6; clone size: many; V gene: TRBV4-1; D gene: .; CDR3 DNA: TGCGCCAGCAGCCAAGATCTAAGGGGTCTGCATAATTCACCCCTCCACTTT; CDR3 protein: CASSQDLRGLHNSPLHF
J gene: TRBJ2-3; clone size: many; V gene: TRBV7-9; D gene: TRBD2; CDR3 DNA: TGTGCCAGCAGCTTAGAGGGACTAGTCCCCTTCACAGATACGCAGTATTTT; CDR3 protein: CASSLEGLVPFTDTQYF
J gene: TRBJ1-1; clone size: many; V gene: TRBV5-1; D gene: .; CDR3 DNA: TGCGCCAGCAGCCTCAGACTGAGCAACACTGAAGCTTTCTTT; CDR3 protein: CASSLRLSNTEAFF
J gene: TRBJ2-7; clone size: .; V gene: TRBV3-1; D gene: TRBD1; CDR3 DNA: TGTGCCAGCAGTCGACAGGGCCTTATAATCTACGAGCAGTACTTC; CDR3 protein: CASSRQGLIIYEQYF